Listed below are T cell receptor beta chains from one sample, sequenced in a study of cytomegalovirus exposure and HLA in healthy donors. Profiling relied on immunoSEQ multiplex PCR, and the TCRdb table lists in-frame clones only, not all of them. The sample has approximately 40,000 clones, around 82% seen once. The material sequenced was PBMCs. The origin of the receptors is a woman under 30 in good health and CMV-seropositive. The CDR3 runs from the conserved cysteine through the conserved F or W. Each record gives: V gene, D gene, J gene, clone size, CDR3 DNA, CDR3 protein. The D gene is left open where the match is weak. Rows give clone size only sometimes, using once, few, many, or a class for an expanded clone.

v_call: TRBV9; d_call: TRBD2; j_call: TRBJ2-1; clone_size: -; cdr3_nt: TGTGCCAGCAGCACCGGGACTAGCGGGATCGATGAGCAGTTCTTC; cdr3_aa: CASSTGTSGIDEQFF
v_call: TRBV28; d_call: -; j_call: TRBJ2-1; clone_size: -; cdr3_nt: TGTGCCAGCAGCCCGTACAGGGGACTCGCCTACAATGAGCAGTTCTTC; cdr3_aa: CASSPYRGLAYNEQFF
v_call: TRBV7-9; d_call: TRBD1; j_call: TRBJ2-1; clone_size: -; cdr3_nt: TGTGCCAGCAGCTTAGGGACAGGGTTTTTGGGGCCCTACAATGAGCAGTTCTTC; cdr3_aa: CASSLGTGFLGPYNEQFF
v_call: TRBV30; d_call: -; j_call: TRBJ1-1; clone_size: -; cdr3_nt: TGTGCCTGGAGTGCGCAGGTGAACACTGAAGCTTTCTTT; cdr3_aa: CAWSAQVNTEAFF
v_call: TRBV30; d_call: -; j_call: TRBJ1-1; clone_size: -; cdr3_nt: TGTGCCTGGAGTTATGACACTGAAGCTTTCTTT; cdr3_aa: CAWSYDTEAFF
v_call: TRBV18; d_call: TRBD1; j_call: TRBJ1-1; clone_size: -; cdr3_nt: TGTGCCAGCTCACCAAGGACAGGGATGAACACTGAAGCTTTCTTT; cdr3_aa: CASSPRTGMNTEAFF
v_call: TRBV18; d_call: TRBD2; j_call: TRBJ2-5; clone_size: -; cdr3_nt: TGTGCCAGCTCACCACTCCCGGGAAGCGGGGGGCAGGAAGAGACCCAGTACTTC; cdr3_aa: CASSPLPGSGGQEETQYF
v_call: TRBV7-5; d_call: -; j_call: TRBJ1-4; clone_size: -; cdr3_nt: TGTGCCAGAAGCCCGCCCGACAGCTGGCATGAAAAACTGTTTTTT; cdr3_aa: CARSPPDSWHEKLFF
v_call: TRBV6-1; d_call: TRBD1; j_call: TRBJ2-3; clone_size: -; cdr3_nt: TGTGCCAGCAGTGACTACAGGGGGCGCGGCGCAGATACGCAGTATTTT; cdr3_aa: CASSDYRGRGADTQYF
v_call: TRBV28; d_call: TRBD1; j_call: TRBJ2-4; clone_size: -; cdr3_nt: TGTGCCAGCAGTTTTACAGGGGAAAACATTCAGTACTTC; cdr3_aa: CASSFTGENIQYF
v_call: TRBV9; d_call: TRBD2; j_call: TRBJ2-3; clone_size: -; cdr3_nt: TGTGCCAGCAGCGTAGAGGGGGTCGAACCCAGGGGTCAGCGGGAGGGCTACACAGATACGCAGTATTTT; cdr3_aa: CASSVEGVEPRGQREGYTDTQYF
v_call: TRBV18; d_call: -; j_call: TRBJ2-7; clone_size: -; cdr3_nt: TGTGCCAGCTCAAAGGGGGTCTACGAGCAGTACTTC; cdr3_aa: CASSKGVYEQYF
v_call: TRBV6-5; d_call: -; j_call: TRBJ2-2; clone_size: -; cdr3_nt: TGTGCCAGCAGCCGACAGCGAACCACCGGGGAGCTGTTTTTT; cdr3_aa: CASSRQRTTGELFF
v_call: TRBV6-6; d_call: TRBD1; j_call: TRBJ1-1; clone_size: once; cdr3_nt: TGTGCCAGCAGCTCTGGACAGGGGGACACTGAAGCTTTCTTT; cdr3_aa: CASSSGQGDTEAFF
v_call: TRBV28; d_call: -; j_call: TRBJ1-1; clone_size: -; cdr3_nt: TGTGCCAGCAAATTTAGGGGGGGTGGGACTGAAGCTTTCTTT; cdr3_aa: CASKFRGGGTEAFF
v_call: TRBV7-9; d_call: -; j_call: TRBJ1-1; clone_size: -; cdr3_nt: TGTGCCAGCAGCTTCGGTGTTGACACTGAAGCTTTCTTT; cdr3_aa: CASSFGVDTEAFF